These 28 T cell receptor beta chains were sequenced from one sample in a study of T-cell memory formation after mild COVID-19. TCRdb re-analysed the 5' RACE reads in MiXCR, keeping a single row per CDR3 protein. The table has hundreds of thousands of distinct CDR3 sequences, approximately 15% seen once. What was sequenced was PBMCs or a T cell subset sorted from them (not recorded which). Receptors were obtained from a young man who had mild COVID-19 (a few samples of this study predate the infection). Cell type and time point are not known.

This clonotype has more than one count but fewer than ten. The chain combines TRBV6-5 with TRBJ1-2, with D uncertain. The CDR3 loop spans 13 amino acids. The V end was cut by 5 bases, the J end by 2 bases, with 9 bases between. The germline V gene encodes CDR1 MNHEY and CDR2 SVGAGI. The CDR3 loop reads CASSHDRNYGYTF. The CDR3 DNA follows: TGTGCCAGCAGTCACGACCGAAACTATGGCTACACCTTC.

The CDR3 nucleotides read TGTGCCAGCAGACTCGGACAGGGTAGGATGGATGAGCAGTTCTTC. Its translation: CASRLGQGRMDEQFF. The V gene is TRBV7-9, the J gene TRBJ2-1; 8 nucleotides agree with TRBD1. The ends lost 6 bases at V and 8 bases at J; junction bases unmatched: 12. The CDR3 has 15 amino acids. In germline, CDR1 is SEHNR, CDR2 FQNEAQ (reference sequence). Full variable domain (rest looked up from reference TRBV7-9 and TRBJ2-1): DTGVSQNPRHKITKRGQNVTFRCDPISEHNRLYWYRQTLGQGPEFLTYFQNEAQLEKSRLLSDRFSAERPKGSFSTLEIQRTEQGDSAMYLCASRLGQGRMDEQFFGPGTRLTVL.

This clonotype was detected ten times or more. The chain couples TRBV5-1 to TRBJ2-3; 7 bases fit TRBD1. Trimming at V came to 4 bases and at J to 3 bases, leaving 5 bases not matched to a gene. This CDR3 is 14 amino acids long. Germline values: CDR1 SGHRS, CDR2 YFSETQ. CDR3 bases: TGCGCCAGCAGCCCCGGGACAGCAACAGATACGCAGTATTTT. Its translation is CASSPGTATDTQYF.

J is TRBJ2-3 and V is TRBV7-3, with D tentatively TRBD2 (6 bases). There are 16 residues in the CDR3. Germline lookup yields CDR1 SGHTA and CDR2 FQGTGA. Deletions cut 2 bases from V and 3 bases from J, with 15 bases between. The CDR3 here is CASSLGSGEGTDTQYF. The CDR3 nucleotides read TGTGCCAGCAGCTTAGGGTCGGGGGAAGGGACAGATACGCAGTATTTT.

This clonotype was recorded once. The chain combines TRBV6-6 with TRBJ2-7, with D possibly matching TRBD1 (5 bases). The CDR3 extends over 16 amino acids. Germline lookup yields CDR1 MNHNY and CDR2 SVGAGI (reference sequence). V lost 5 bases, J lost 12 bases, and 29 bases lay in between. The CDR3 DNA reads TGTGCCAGCAGTCAGGGTGTCCGGATGGTGCCCGTGTTACGGTACTTC. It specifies CASSQGVRMVPVLRYF.

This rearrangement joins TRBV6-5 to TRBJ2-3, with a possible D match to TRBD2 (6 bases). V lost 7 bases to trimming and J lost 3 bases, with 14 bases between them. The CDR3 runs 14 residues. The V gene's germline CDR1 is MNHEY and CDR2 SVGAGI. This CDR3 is CASKRDFETDTQYF. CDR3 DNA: TGTGCCAGCAAACGGGACTTTGAGACAGATACGCAGTATTTT.

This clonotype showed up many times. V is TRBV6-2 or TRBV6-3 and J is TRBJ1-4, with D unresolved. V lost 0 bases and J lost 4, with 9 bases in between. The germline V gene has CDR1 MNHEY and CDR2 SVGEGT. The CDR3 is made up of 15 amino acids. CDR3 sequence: CASSYSIGDNEKLFF. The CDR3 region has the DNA TGTGCCAGCAGTTACTCTATCGGAGATAATGAAAAACTGTTTTTT.

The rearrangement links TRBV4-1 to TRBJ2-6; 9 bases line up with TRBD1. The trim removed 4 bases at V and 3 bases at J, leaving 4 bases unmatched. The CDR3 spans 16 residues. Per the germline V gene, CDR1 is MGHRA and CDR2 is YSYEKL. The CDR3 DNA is TGCGCCAGCAGCCCTACAGGGGGCTATGGGGCCAACGTCCTGACTTTC. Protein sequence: CASSPTGGYGANVLTF.

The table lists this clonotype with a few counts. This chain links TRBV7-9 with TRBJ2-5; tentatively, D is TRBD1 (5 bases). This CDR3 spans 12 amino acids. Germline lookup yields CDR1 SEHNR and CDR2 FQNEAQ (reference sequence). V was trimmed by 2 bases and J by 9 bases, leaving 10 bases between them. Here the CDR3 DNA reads TGTGCCAGCAGCTTACAGGGATCGGCCCAGTACTTC. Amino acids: CASSLQGSAQYF.

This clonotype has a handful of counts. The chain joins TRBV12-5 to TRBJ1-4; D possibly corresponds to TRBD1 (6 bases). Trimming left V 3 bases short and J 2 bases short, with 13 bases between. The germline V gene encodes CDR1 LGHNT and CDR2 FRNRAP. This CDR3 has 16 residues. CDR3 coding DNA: TGTGCTAGTGGTTTTCTGGCAGGGGCGACTAATGAAAAACTGTTTTTT. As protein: CASGFLAGATNEKLFF.

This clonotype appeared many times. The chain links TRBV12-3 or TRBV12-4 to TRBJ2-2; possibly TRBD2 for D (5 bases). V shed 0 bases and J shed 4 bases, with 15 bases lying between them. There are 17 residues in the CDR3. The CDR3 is CASSLALDSVATGELFF. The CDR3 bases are TGTGCCAGCAGTTTAGCCCTGGATAGCGTGGCCACCGGGGAGCTGTTTTTT.

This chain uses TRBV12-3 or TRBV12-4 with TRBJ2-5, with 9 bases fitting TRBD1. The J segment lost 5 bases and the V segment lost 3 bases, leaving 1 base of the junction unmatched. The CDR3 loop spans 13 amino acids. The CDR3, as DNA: TGTGCCAGCAGTTTTGGACAGGGGGAGACCCAGTACTTC. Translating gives CASSFGQGETQYF.

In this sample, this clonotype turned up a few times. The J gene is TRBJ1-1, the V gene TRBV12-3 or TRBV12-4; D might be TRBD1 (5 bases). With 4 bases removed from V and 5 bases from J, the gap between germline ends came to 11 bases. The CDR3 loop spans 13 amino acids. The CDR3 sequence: CASSWGGRTEAFF. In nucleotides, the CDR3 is TGTGCCAGCAGTTGGGGGGGAAGGACTGAAGCTTTCTTT.

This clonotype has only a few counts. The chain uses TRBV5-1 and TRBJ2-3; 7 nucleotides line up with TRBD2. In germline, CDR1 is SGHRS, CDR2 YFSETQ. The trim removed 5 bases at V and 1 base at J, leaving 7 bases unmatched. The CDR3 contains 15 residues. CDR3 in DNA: TGCGCCAGCAGGGATTTAGCGGGCCGCACAGATACGCAGTATTTT. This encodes CASRDLAGRTDTQYF.

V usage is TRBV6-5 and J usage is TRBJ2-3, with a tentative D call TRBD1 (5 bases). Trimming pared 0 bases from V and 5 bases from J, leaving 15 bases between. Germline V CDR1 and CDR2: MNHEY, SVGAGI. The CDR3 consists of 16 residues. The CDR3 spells CASSYSKGPVVDTQYF. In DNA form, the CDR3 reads TGTGCCAGCAGTTACTCGAAGGGGCCGGTAGTAGATACGCAGTATTTT.

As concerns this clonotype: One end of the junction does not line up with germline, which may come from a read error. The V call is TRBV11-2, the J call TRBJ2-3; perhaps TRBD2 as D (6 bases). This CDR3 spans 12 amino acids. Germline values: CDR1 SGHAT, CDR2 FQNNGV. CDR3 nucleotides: TGTGCCAGCAGCCAGGAGGGCGGGCGCCAGGATTTT. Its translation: CASSQEGGRQDF.

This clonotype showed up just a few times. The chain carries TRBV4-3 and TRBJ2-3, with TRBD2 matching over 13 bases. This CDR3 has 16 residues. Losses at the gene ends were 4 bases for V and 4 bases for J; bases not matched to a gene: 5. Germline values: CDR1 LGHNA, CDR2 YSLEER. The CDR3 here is CASSPTSGGPADTQYF. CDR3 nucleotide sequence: TGCGCCAGCAGCCCGACTAGCGGGGGGCCCGCAGATACGCAGTATTTT.

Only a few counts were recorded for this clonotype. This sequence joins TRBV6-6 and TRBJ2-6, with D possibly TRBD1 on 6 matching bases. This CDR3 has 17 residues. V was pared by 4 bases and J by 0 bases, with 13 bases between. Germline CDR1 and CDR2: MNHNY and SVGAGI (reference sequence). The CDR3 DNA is TGTGCCAGCAGTTTCGGGACATCGAGCTCTGGGGCCAACGTCCTGACTTTC. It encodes CASSFGTSSSGANVLTF.

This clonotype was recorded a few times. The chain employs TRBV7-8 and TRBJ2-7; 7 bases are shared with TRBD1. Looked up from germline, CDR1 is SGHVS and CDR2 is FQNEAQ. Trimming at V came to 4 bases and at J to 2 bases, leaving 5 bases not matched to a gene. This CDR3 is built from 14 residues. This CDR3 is CASSYDGTAYEQYF. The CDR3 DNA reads TGTGCCAGCAGCTACGACGGGACAGCCTACGAGCAGTACTTC.

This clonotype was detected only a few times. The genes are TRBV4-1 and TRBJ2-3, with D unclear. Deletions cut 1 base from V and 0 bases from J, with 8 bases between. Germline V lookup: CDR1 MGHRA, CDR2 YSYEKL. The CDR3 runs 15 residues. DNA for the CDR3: TGCGCCAGCAGCCAAGTCCCAGCTAGCACAGATACGCAGTATTTT. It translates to CASSQVPASTDTQYF.

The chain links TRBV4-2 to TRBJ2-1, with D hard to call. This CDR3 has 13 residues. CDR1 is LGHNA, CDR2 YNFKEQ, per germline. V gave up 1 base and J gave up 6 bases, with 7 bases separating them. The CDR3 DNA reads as TGTGCCAGCAGCCAAGTGACCCGCAATGAGCAGTTCTTC. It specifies CASSQVTRNEQFF.

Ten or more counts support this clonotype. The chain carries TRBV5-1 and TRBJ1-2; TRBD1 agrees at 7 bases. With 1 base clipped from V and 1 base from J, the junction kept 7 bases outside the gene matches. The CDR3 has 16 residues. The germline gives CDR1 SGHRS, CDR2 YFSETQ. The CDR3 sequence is CASSLISGTVNYGYTF. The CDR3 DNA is TGCGCCAGCAGCTTGATATCCGGGACAGTTAACTATGGCTACACCTTC.

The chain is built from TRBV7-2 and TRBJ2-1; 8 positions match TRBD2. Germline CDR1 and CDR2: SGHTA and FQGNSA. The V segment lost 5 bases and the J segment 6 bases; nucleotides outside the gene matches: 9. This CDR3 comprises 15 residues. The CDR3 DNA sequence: TGTGCCAGCAGCCCGGGGGGGTACTGGCCCAATGAGCAGTTCTTC. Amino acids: CASSPGGYWPNEQFF.

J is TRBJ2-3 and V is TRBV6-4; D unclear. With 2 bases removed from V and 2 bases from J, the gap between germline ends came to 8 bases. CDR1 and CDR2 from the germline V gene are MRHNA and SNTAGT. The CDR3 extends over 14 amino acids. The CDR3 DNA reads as TGTGCCAGCAGTGACGTAGGGTACACAGATACGCAGTATTTT. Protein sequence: CASSDVGYTDTQYF.

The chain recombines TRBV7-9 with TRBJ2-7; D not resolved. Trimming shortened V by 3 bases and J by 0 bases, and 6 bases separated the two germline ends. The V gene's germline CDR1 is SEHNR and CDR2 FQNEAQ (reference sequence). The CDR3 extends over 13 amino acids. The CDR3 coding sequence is TGTGCCAGCAGCTTCGACAACTCCTACGAGCAGTACGTC. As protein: CASSFDNSYEQYV.

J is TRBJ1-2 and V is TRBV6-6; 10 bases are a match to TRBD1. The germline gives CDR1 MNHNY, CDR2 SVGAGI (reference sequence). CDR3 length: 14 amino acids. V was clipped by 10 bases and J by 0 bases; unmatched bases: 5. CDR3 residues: CATTGTGANYGYTF. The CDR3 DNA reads TGTGCCACTACCGGGACAGGGGCTAACTATGGCTACACCTTC.

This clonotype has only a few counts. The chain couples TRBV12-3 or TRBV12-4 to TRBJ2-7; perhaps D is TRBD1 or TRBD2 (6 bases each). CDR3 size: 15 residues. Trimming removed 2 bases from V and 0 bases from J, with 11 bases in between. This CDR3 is CASSLWGAGSYEQYF. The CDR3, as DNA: TGTGCCAGCAGTTTATGGGGGGCGGGCTCCTACGAGCAGTACTTC.

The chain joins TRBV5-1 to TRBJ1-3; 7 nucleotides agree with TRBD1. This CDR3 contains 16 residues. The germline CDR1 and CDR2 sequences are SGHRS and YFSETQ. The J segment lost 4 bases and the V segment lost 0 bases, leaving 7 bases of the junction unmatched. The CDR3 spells CASSLEIRGYGNTIYF. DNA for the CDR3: TGCGCCAGCAGCTTGGAGATCAGGGGGTACGGAAACACCATATATTTT.